The entry that follows covers one T cell receptor beta chain sequence. No antigen is known for it. Clinical symptoms, serum thyroxine, TRAb, thyroid ultrasound and orbital computed tomography established diagnosis. This CDR3 spans 15 amino acids. Per the germline V gene, CDR1 is MNHEY and CDR2 is SVGEGT. The V and J ends lost 4 bases and 7 bases, in that order; junction bases with no gene match: 6. The data stem from a study of T cells in Graves' hyperthyroidism and ophthalmopathy. Whole-study context: Once the initial diagnosis was made, peripheral blood was obtained before any treatment.

Study outcomes and limitations: Most clonotypes expanded in the thyroid (above 0.001) were also present in blood.

Using RNA transcripts as the source, TCR beta CDR3 regions were amplified. TCR CDR3 underwent first-round RT-PCR with the HTBI primer set. MiXCR, run by TCRdb on the multiplex PCR reads, gives a single entry per CDR3 protein. The sample gives over 300,000 distinct CDR3 sequences, roughly 14% of which show up once; more than 9.5% is in the top ten. The V call is TRBV6-2 or TRBV6-3, the J call TRBJ1-6; 8 bases agree with TRBD1. The source of this sequence is a woman aged 55 to 70 with Graves' hyperthyroidism. Sequenced: blood. The CDR3 bases are TGTGCCAGCAGTTCACGACAGGGGCAGAATTCACCCCTCCACTTT. This codes for CASSSRQGQNSPLHF.